The following is a TCR beta chain sequence with its context. What it binds is not known. Profiling relied on immunoSEQ multiplex PCR, and the TCRdb table lists in-frame clones only, not all of them. Of approximately 28,000 clones in the sample, over 60% were seen once. The sample originates from a study of OX40 agonist ivuxolimab in advanced cancers. Study-level information: Patients' therapy was ivuxolimab, an antibody that acts as an agonist of OX40 (CD134). Overall study findings and caveats: Among some nonresponders, normalized T-cell clonal expansion was also low. Expanded clones tended on average to be more numerous among CD8+ T cells than CD4+.

Here the sequenced sample was CD4+ or CD8+ T cells sorted from blood, taken in a trial of the OX40 agonist ivuxolimab. The clonotype was recovered from an adult with an advanced solid tumor such as melanoma, head and neck, liver or kidney cancer.

As DNA, the CDR3 is TGTGCCAGCAGCCGACAGGGACGGGGCACCGGGGAGCTGTTTTTT. Encoded protein: CASSRQGRGTGELFF. The gene calls are TRBV6-4 and TRBJ2-2, with 7 bases fitting TRBD1. The ends lost 6 bases at V and 4 bases at J; junction bases unmatched: 8. The CDR3 extends over 15 amino acids. Germline V gene data show CDR1 as MRHNA and CDR2 as SNTAGT.